Listed here are 7 T cell receptor beta chains from one sample, sequenced in a study of T cells expressing NK-cell markers. Reprocessing the 5' RACE reads, TCRdb reports a single entry for every CDR3 protein and omits DNA. The sample includes 300,000 to 450,000 distinct CDR3 sequences. The sample was blood T cells: a sorted CD56 or NKG2C T cell subset, CD4+ or CD8+ T cells, or bulk PBMC T cells (not recorded which). Every receptor here comes from a man aged 18-69 years in good health.

The rearrangement uses TRBV21-1 and TRBJ1-5. TRBV21-1 is a listed pseudogene. There are 15 residues in the CDR3. CDR3 sequence: CASSLPGRSNQPQHF.

The chain combines TRBV9 with TRBJ2-3; the TCRdb D gene call, TRBD2, has no DNA to confirm it. Germline V gene lookup returns CDR1 SGDLS and CDR2 YYNGEE. This CDR3 has 15 amino acids. The CDR3 spells CASSINPARTDTQYF.

The CDR3 protein is CASSALKGGAATEQYF. V gene TRBV3-1 combines with J gene TRBJ2-7; TCRdb reports TRBD1, a call that lacks DNA to check it against. The CDR3 consists of 16 residues. Per the germline V gene, CDR1 is LGHDT and CDR2 is YNNKEL (reference sequence).

The J gene is TRBJ1-3, the V gene TRBV13; the TCRdb D gene call, TRBD1, has no DNA to confirm it. CDR1 is PRHDT, CDR2 FYEKMQ, per germline (reference sequence). This CDR3 region has 16 residues. CDR3 sequence reads: CASSRRQGQTGNTIYF.

The gene calls are TRBV7-2 and TRBJ2-3; the TRBD1 assignment by TCRdb is unverifiable without DNA. The CDR3 is 14 residues long. Germline V gene data show CDR1 as SGHTA and CDR2 as FQGNSA. The CDR3 spells CASSSGTSVDTQYF. Looking up the rest from reference TRBV7-2 and TRBJ2-3 gives the full variable domain: GAGVSQSPSNKVTEKGKDVELRCDPISGHTALYWYRQSLGQGLEFLIYFQGNSAPDKSGLPSDRFSAERTGGSVSTLTIQRTQQEDSAVYLCASSSGTSVDTQYFGPGTRLTVL.

V is TRBV5-1 and J is TRBJ2-7; TCRdb outputs TRBD2, but without DNA this stays unchecked. The germline gives CDR1 SGHRS, CDR2 YFSETQ. The CDR3 sequence is 15 residues long. CDR3 residues: CASRPSGTGLVKQYF.

The rearrangement links TRBV24-1 to TRBJ2-5; TCRdb names TRBD2, which stays unverified in the absence of DNA. CDR1 KGHDR and CDR2 SFDVKD come from the germline V gene. This CDR3 has 16 residues. The CDR3 region is CATSDSRLAGTRTQYF.